Below are 22 T cell receptor beta chains sequenced from a single sample in a study of shared clonotypes between healthy human individuals. Using immunoSEQ multiplex PCR, the repertoire was profiled, and TCRdb retains in-frame clones only, with some absent. The sample carries over 950,000 clones, 60% to 85% recorded once. Sequencing was carried out using memory CD4+ T cells from PBMCs. The subset was: CD45RA-negative fraction. Receptor source: a young man in good health. Some clones in this sample may be carry-over from other donors' samples.

The chain is built from TRBV19 and TRBJ1-2, with no clear D. CDR3 size: 15 residues. CDR1 is LNHDA, CDR2 SQIVND, per germline (reference sequence). Trimming cost V 5 bases and J 0 bases, with 13 bases left between them. The CDR3 DNA sequence: TGTGCCAGTAGTTCCCGGGCCCAAGCTAACTATGGCTACACCTTC. This gives the protein CASSSRAQANYGYTF. Full variable domain (outside the CDR3, taken from reference TRBV19 and TRBJ1-2): DGGITQSPKYLFRKEGQNVTLSCEQNLNHDAMYWYRQDPGQGLRLIYYSQIVNDFQKGDIAEGYSVSREKKESFPLTVTSAQKNPTAFYLCASSSRAQANYGYTFGSGTRLTVV.

As for this clone: A much more abundant neighbour one base away suggests this may be a read error. This chain uses TRBV28 with TRBJ1-2; D not resolved. The CDR3 totals 13 residues. Germline-derived CDR1 and CDR2 are MDHEN and SYDVKM. V was trimmed by 6 bases and J by 4 bases, leaving 12 bases between them. The CDR3 loop is CASSRQEGYGYTF. DNA for the CDR3: TGTGCCAGCAGCCGGCAGGAAGGCTATGGCTACACCTTC.

This chain links TRBV10-1 with TRBJ1-1; tentative D call: TRBD1 (5 bases). The V gene's germline CDR1 is WNHNN and CDR2 SYGVQD (reference sequence). This CDR3 comprises 18 residues. V shed 2 bases and J shed 0 bases, with 19 bases lying between them. This CDR3 reads CASSEATGTATVNTEAFF. The CDR3 DNA reads as TGCGCCAGCAGTGAGGCAACCGGGACGGCGACGGTGAACACTGAAGCTTTCTTT.

The CDR3 nucleotides are TGCGCCAGCAGCCAGTTAGACAGTTCCAGGTCATGGCAGTACTTC. Translated: CASSQLDSSRSWQYF. This chain connects TRBV4-1 to TRBJ2-7, with a tentative D call TRBD1 (5 bases). Trimming cost V 3 bases and J 9 bases, with 21 bases left between them. Germline V gene lookup returns CDR1 MGHRA and CDR2 YSYEKL. This CDR3 has 15 residues.

This rearrangement joins TRBV7-3 to TRBJ2-6, with 8 bases identical to TRBD1. V trimming: 5 bases; J trimming: 1 base; junction bases outside the gene matches: 4. The CDR3 loop spans 16 amino acids. Germline-derived CDR1 and CDR2 are SGHTA and FQGTGA. The CDR3 protein is CASSLTGASGANVLTF. The CDR3 coding sequence is TGTGCCAGCAGCCTGACAGGGGCTTCTGGGGCCAACGTCCTGACTTTC. The variable domain in full, completed from reference TRBV7-3 and TRBJ2-6, reads GAGVSQTPSNKVTEKGKYVELRCDPISGHTALYWYRQSLGQGPEFLIYFQGTGAADDSGLPNDRFFAVRPEGSVSTLKIQRTERGDSAVYLCASSLTGASGANVLTFGAGSRLTVL.

The CDR3 DNA sequence: TGTGCCAGCAGCTTGGCCGATACTTCCAAAAACATTCAGTACTTC. Encoded protein: CASSLADTSKNIQYF. The rearrangement joins TRBV5-4 to TRBJ2-4; D call uncertain. V lost 0 bases, J lost 2 bases, and 9 bases lay in between. Germline-derived CDR1 and CDR2 are SGHNT and YYREEE (reference sequence). CDR3 length: 15 amino acids.

For this clone: Different DNA sequences within this sample yield the same CDR3. The chain carries TRBV18 and TRBJ2-7; D may be TRBD2 (6 bases). There are 14 residues in the CDR3. V was cut by 2 bases and J by 0 bases, with 8 bases left in between. Looked up from germline, CDR1 is KGHSH and CDR2 is LQKENI. The CDR3 protein is CASSPGRNSYEQYF. In nucleotides, the CDR3 is TGTGCCAGCTCACCAGGGAGGAACTCCTACGAGCAGTACTTC.

The chain recombines TRBV6-5 with TRBJ1-1; D uncertain. Germline V lookup: CDR1 MNHEY, CDR2 SVGAGI. This CDR3 is 13 amino acids long. Trimming took off 8 bases at V and 1 base at J, with 11 bases between the two ends. The CDR3 coding sequence is TGTGCCAGCCACCTGACACAGAACACTGAAGCTTTCTTT. Amino acids: CASHLTQNTEAFF.

Regarding this clone: Other nucleotide sequences from this sample produce the same CDR3. V usage is TRBV7-3 and J usage is TRBJ2-2, with D hard to call. Germline CDR1 reads SGHTA; CDR2 reads FQGTGA. CDR3 length: 12 residues. Trimming left V 4 bases short and J 0 bases short, with 0 bases between. The CDR3 reads CASSSNTGELFF. In DNA, the CDR3 is TGTGCCAGCAGCTCGAACACCGGGGAGCTGTTTTTT.

The chain joins TRBV4-1 to TRBJ1-4, with 9 bases matching TRBD1. CDR3 length equals 15 residues. The V segment lost 4 bases and the J segment 4 bases; nucleotides outside the gene matches: 4. The germline gives CDR1 MGHRA, CDR2 YSYEKL. The CDR3 DNA follows: TGCGCCAGCAGCCCTTGGGACAGGGATAATGAAAAACTGTTTTTT. Its translation is CASSPWDRDNEKLFF.

This rearrangement joins TRBV4-3 to TRBJ1-4; D unresolved. This CDR3 contains 15 residues. Looked up from germline, CDR1 is LGHNA and CDR2 is YSLEER. V was trimmed by 1 base and J by 1 base, leaving 7 bases between them. In nucleotides, the CDR3 is TGCGCCAGCAGCCAAGTGTGGCGAACTAATGAAAAACTGTTTTTT. Residues: CASSQVWRTNEKLFF.

This chain links TRBV19 with TRBJ1-3; D uncertain. Germline loops: CDR1 LNHDA, CDR2 SQIVND (reference sequence). The V end was cut by 7 bases, the J end by 3 bases, with 13 bases between. The CDR3 is made up of 14 amino acids. CDR3 nucleotide sequence: TGTGCCAGTACAAAGACTTCGGATGGAAACACCATATATTTT. It encodes CASTKTSDGNTIYF.

This chain links TRBV6-5 with TRBJ1-5, with D maybe TRBD1 (6 bases). CDR1 MNHEY and CDR2 SVGAGI come from the germline V gene. The CDR3 is made up of 13 amino acids. V was pared by 7 bases and J by 4 bases, with 11 bases between. The DNA of the CDR3 is TGTGCCAGCAACCTAGACAGGAATCAGCCCCAGCATTTT. Translating gives CASNLDRNQPQHF.

The gene calls are TRBV28 and TRBJ1-5; 8 nucleotides agree with TRBD1. The CDR3 has 16 residues. The trim removed 7 bases at V and 3 bases at J, leaving 11 bases unmatched. From germline, CDR1 is MDHEN and CDR2 SYDVKM. The CDR3 loop is CASTSQGARANQPQHF. The CDR3 DNA reads TGTGCCAGCACCTCTCAGGGGGCGCGTGCCAATCAGCCCCAGCATTTT.

Only a few counts were recorded for this clone. V gene TRBV4-1 combines with J gene TRBJ1-4, with D uncertain. With 2 bases removed from V and 5 bases from J, the gap between germline ends came to 12 bases. This CDR3 spans 15 amino acids. CDR1 and CDR2 (germline): MGHRA, YSYEKL. The CDR3 loop reads CASSQPGRRNEKLFF. CDR3 in DNA: TGCGCCAGCAGCCAACCCGGGAGAAGAAATGAAAAACTGTTTTTT.

This clone came up once. The chain is built from TRBV15 and TRBJ2-5; no clear D gene. CDR3 length equals 16 residues. From germline, CDR1 is LNHNV and CDR2 YYDKDF (reference sequence). Deletions cut 0 bases from V and 3 bases from J, with 14 bases between. CDR3 loop: CATSRDLGLVEETQYF. For the CDR3, the DNA is TGTGCCACCAGCAGAGATCTTGGGCTGGTCGAAGAGACCCAGTACTTC.

The chain recombines TRBV7-9 with TRBJ1-3, with 9 positions matching TRBD1. The CDR3 is made up of 15 amino acids. Germline CDR1 and CDR2: SEHNR and FQNEAQ (reference sequence). The V and J ends lost 5 bases and 0 bases, in that order; junction bases with no gene match: 2. The CDR3 DNA follows: TGTGCCAGCAGCGGACAGGGGCACTCTGGAAACACCATATATTTT. Its translation: CASSGQGHSGNTIYF.

This chain uses TRBV28 with TRBJ1-5, with a tentative D call TRBD1 (6 bases). The germline V gene encodes CDR1 MDHEN and CDR2 SYDVKM. The CDR3 consists of 12 residues. The V gene lost 6 bases and the J gene lost 7 bases, with 10 bases spanning the gap. This CDR3 reads CASRLQGQPQHF. The CDR3, as DNA: TGTGCCAGCAGGCTACAGGGCCAGCCCCAGCATTTT.

This chain joins TRBV5-1 and TRBJ2-7; 12 bases match TRBD2. There are 17 residues in the CDR3. V shed 4 bases and J 0 bases; nucleotides not matched to a gene: 8. The germline gives CDR1 SGHRS, CDR2 YFSETQ. For the CDR3, the DNA is TGCGCCAGCAGCCTAGGGACTAGCGGGCAGAGCTCCTACGAGCAGTACTTC. It encodes CASSLGTSGQSSYEQYF.

This clone was counted only a few times. The same CDR3 is also encoded by other DNA sequences in this sample. This chain links TRBV28 with TRBJ2-1, with TRBD2 matching 8 bases. Trimming cost V 4 bases and J 3 bases; bases outside gene matches: 8. The CDR3 has 16 amino acids. Germline-derived CDR1 and CDR2 are MDHEN and SYDVKM. In DNA, the CDR3 is TGTGCCAGCAGTTCCCCGGGGCTAGCGGGCTACAATGAGCAGTTCTTC. Translating it yields CASSSPGLAGYNEQFF.

The sample holds many counts of this clone. The rearrangement links TRBV28 to TRBJ2-5; TRBD2 matches at 7 bases. Germline trimming cut 6 bases from V and 5 bases from J; bases unmatched to any gene: 12. CDR1 is MDHEN, CDR2 SYDVKM, per germline. The CDR3 consists of 15 residues. For the CDR3, the DNA is TGTGCCAGCAGCGGGTCAGCGGGAACCTGGGAGACCCAGTACTTC. This translates into CASSGSAGTWETQYF.

The chain carries TRBV7-7 and TRBJ2-1; D not certain. Trimming shortened V by 1 base and J by 8 bases, and 9 bases separated the two germline ends. The germline V gene encodes CDR1 SSHAT and CDR2 FNYEAQ (reference sequence). The CDR3 sequence is 13 residues long. CDR3 coding DNA: TGTGCCAGCAGCTTAGAGTCGTATCATGAGCAGTTCTTC. This gives the protein CASSLESYHEQFF.